The TCR beta chain described here comes from a study of blood T cell repertoires in COVID-19. Study summary: Whether acute or convalescent, the COVID-19 samples came from the United States, Italy and Spain. T cells, B-cell-depleted T cells, or PBMCs provided the cDNA or gDNA that served as material.

This clone was seen only once. The length of the CDR3 is 13 residues. The V gene's germline CDR1 is SGHAT and CDR2 FQNNGV. V gave up 5 bases and J gave up 2 bases; unmatched junction bases: 3. TCRdb's table, derived via immunoSEQ multiplex PCR, lists solely in-frame clones and lacks some. The sample lists roughly 150,000 clones, more than 75% seen once, with 4.2% in the top ten. Sample: peripheral blood. The rearrangement joins TRBV11-2 to TRBJ2-7; 7 nucleotides match TRBD2. The TCR sequence derives from a man between 60 and 75 years old with acute or convalescent COVID-19. The CDR3 DNA reads as TGTGCCAGCAGCCAGGGAGGGACCTACGAGCAGTACTTC. Its translation: CASSQGGTYEQYF.